Following are 8 T cell receptor beta chains from one sample sequenced in a study of blood T cell repertoires in COVID-19. Method: immunoSEQ multiplex PCR; TCRdb's copy keeps in-frame clones and lacks some. Of about 55,000 clones in the sample, approximately 89% are singletons; the top ten hold less than 20%. Sequenced sample: peripheral blood. These receptor sequences come from a human donor in a cohort sampled during active COVID-19.

This rearrangement joins TRBV7-9 to TRBJ1-1; no firm D call. Trimming took off 1 base at V and 4 bases at J, with 7 bases between the two ends. The germline CDR1 and CDR2 sequences are SEHNR and FQNEAQ (reference sequence). The CDR3 is 13 residues long. The CDR3 spells CASSLERGTEAFF. CDR3 DNA sequence: TGTGCCAGCAGCTTAGAGCGGGGCACTGAAGCTTTCTTT. The variable domain in full, completed from reference TRBV7-9 and TRBJ1-1, reads DTGVSQNPRHKITKRGQNVTFRCDPISEHNRLYWYRQTLGQGPEFLTYFQNEAQLEKSRLLSDRFSAERPKGSFSTLEIQRTEQGDSAMYLCASSLERGTEAFFGQGTRLTVV.

This rearrangement joins TRBV7-9 to TRBJ2-3; D gene ambiguous. Germline V gene data show CDR1 as SEHNR and CDR2 as FQNEAQ (reference sequence). This CDR3 spans 13 amino acids. Trimming shortened V by 3 bases and J by 1 base, and 5 bases separated the two germline ends. The CDR3 is CASSFTRTDTQYF. Written as DNA, the CDR3 is TGTGCCAGCAGCTTCACACGCACAGATACGCAGTATTTT.

The chain employs TRBV2 and TRBJ2-7, with 12 positions matching TRBD2. Unmatched junction bases numbered 7, after V lost 3 bases and J lost 1 base. Germline V lookup: CDR1 SNHLY, CDR2 FYNNEI. The CDR3 length is 17 residues. CDR3 protein: CASSDVTSGGTSYEQYF. The CDR3 DNA reads as TGTGCCAGCAGTGACGTGACTAGCGGGGGCACGTCCTACGAGCAGTACTTC.

The genes are TRBV20-1 and TRBJ1-2; no reliable D call. From germline, CDR1 is DFQATT and CDR2 SNEGSKA (reference sequence). V lost 3 bases and J 5 bases, leaving 13 bases between the germline ends. The length of the CDR3 is 13 residues. CDR3 sequence (DNA): TGCAGTGCTAGTAATCCCAGTCAGTATGGCTACACCTTC. It specifies CSASNPSQYGYTF.

The gene calls are TRBV4-2 and TRBJ2-2, with D possibly being TRBD2 (7 bases). Trimming cost V 0 bases and J 12 bases, with 14 bases left between them. Germline assignment: CDR1 LGHNA and CDR2 YNFKEQ. This CDR3 spans 14 amino acids. The CDR3 DNA follows: TGTGCCAGCAGCCAAGATTTGAGCGGGGACAAGCTGTTTTTT. Translating gives CASSQDLSGDKLFF.

V is TRBV2 and J is TRBJ1-1; 9 bases are a match to TRBD1. V shed 5 bases, J shed 3 bases, and the junction held 4 bases outside the gene matches. The germline V gene encodes CDR1 SNHLY and CDR2 FYNNEI. The CDR3 has 14 amino acids. CDR3 DNA: TGTGCCAGCAGTAAGACAGGGGGTGACACTGAAGCTTTCTTT. It is translated as CASSKTGGDTEAFF.

This sequence joins TRBV27 and TRBJ2-2; 10 bases line up with TRBD1. The CDR3 spans 15 residues. From germline, CDR1 is MNHEY and CDR2 SMNVEV (reference sequence). Losses at the gene ends were 6 bases for V and 6 bases for J; bases not matched to a gene: 7. Here the CDR3 reads CASRSPGQGPGELFF. In DNA, the CDR3 is TGTGCCAGCAGATCTCCGGGACAGGGGCCCGGGGAGCTGTTTTTT.

This clone was counted once. The gene calls are TRBV5-1 and TRBJ2-7, with a tentative D call TRBD1 (5 bases). Trimming took 0 bases from V and 7 from J, leaving 8 bases between them. The CDR3 consists of 12 residues. CDR1 is SGHRS, CDR2 YFSETQ, per germline. The CDR3 loop is CASSLDRREQYF. The CDR3 DNA reads as TGCGCCAGCAGCTTGGACAGGCGGGAGCAGTACTTC. The variable domain in full, with the rest retrieved from reference TRBV5-1 and TRBJ2-7, is KAGVTQTPRYLIKTRGQQVTLSCSPISGHRSVSWYQQTPGQGLQFLFEYFSETQRNKGNFPGRFSGRQFSNSRSEMNVSTLELGDSALYLCASSLDRREQYFGPGTRLTVT.